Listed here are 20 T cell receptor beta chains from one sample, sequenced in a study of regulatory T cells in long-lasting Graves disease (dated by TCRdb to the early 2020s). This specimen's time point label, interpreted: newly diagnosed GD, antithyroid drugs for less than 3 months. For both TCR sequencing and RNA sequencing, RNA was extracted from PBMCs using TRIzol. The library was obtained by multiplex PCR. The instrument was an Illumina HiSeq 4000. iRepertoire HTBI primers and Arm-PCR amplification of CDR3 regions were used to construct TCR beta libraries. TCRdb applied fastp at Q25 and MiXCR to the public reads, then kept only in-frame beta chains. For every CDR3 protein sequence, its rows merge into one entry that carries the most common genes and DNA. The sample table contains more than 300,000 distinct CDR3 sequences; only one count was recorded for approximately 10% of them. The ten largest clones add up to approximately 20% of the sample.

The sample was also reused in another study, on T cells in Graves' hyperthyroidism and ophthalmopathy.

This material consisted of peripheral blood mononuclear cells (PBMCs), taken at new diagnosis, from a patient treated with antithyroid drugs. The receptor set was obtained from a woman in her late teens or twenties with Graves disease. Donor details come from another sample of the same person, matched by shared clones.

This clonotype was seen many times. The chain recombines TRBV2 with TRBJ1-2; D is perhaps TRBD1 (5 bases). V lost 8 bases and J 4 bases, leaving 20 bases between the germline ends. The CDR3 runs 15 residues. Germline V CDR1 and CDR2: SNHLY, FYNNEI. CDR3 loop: CASLRPGGPLYGYTF. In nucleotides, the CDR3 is TGTGCCAGCTTACGCCCCGGGGGACCACTCTATGGCTACACCTTC.

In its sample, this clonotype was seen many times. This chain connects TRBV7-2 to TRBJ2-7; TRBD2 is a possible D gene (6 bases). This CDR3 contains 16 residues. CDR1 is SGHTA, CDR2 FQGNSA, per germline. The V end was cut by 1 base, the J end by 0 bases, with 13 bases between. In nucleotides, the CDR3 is TGTGCCAGCAGCTTAGAGGTTCAGCGGGTCTCCTACGAGCAGTACTTC. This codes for CASSLEVQRVSYEQYF.

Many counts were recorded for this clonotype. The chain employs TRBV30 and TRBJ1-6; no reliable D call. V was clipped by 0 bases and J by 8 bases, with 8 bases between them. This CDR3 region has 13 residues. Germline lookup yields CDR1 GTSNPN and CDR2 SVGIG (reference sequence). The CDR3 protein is CAWSVLVDSPLHF. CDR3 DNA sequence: TGTGCCTGGAGTGTCCTGGTGGATTCACCCCTCCACTTT.

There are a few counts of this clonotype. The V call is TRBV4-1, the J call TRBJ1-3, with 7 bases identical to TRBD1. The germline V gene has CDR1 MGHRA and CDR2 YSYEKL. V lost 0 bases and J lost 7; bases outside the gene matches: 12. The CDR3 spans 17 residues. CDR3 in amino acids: CASSQDLVQGMRNTIYF. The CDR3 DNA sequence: TGCGCCAGCAGCCAAGATTTAGTACAGGGGATGAGGAACACCATATATTTT.

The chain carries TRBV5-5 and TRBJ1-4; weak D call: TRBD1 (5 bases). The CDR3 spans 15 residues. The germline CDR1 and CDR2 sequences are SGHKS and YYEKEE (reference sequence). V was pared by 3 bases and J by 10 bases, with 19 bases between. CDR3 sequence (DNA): TGTGCCAGCAGCTACCCCGGGACGCTAAAAGGAAAACTGTTTTTT. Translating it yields CASSYPGTLKGKLFF. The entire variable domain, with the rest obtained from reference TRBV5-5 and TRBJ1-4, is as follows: DAGVTQSPTHLIKTRGQQVTLRCSPISGHKSVSWYQQVLGQGPQFIFQYYEKEERGRGNFPDRFSARQFPNYSSELNVNALLLGDSALYLCASSYPGTLKGKLFFGSGTQLSVL.

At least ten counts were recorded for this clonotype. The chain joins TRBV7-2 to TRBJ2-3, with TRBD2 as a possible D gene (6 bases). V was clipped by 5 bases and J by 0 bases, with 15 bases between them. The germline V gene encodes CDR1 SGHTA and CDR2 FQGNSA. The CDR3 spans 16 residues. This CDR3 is CASSPRGLTSTDTQYF. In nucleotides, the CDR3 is TGTGCCAGCAGCCCGAGGGGACTGACTAGCACAGATACGCAGTATTTT.

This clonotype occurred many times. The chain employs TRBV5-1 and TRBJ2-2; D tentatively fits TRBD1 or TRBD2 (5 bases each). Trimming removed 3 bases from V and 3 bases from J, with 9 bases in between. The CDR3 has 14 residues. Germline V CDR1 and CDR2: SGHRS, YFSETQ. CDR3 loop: CASSWDRYTGELFF. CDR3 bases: TGCGCCAGCAGCTGGGACCGATACACCGGGGAGCTGTTTTTT.

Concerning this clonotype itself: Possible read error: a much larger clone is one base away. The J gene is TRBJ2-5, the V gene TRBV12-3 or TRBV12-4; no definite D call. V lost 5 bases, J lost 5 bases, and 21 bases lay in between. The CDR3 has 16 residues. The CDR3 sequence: CASSPLAALSRETQYF. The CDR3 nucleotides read TGTGCCAGCAGTCCTTTGGCCGCTTTAAGCCGGGAGACCCAGTACTTC.

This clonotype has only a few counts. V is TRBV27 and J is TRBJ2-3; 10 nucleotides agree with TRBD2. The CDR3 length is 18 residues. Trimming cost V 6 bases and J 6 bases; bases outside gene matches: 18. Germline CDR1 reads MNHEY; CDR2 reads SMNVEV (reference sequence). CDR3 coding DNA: TGTGCCAGCAGATTGGGAGCGAGGACTAGCGGTCTGTTGGATACGCAGTATTTT. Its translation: CASRLGARTSGLLDTQYF.

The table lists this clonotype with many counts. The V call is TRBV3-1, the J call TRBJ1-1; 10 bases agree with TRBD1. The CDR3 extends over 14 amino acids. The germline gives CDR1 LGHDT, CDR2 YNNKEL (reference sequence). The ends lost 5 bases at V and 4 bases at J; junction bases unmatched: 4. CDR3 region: CASSARDRGTEAFF. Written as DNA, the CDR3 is TGTGCCAGCAGCGCCCGGGACAGGGGCACTGAAGCTTTCTTT.

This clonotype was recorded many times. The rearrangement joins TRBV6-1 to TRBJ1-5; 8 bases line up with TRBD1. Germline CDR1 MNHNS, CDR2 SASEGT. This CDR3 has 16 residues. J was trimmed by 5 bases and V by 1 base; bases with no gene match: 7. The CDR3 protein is CASSEGTGKPHQPQHF. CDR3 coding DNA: TGTGCCAGCAGTGAAGGGACAGGGAAGCCCCATCAGCCCCAGCATTTT.

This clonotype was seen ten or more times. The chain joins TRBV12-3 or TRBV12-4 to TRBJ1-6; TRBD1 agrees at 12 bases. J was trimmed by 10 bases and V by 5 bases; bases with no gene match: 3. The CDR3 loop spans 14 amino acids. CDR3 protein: CASSRDRGQSPLHF. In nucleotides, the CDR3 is TGTGCCAGCAGTCGGGACAGGGGGCAGTCACCCCTCCACTTT.

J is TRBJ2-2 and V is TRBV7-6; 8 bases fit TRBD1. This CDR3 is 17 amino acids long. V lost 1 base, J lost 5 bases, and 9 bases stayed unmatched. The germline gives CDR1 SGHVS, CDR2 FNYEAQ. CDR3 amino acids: CASSLGGQGAGTGELFF. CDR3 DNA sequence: TGTGCCAGCAGCTTAGGAGGCCAGGGGGCGGGAACCGGGGAGCTGTTTTTT.

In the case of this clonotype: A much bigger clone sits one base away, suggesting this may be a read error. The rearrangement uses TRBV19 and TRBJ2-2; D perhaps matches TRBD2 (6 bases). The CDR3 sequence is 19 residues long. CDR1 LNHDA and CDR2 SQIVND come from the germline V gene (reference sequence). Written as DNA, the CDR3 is TGTGCCAGTACCCTCATACGTCGGGGCGGGGAAACGAACACCGGGGGGCTGTTTTTT. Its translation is CASTLIRRGGETNTGGLFF.

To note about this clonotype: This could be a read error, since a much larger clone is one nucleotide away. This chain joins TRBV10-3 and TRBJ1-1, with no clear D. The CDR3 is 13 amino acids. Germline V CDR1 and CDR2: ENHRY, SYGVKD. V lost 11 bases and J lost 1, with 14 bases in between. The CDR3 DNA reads TGTGCCTCCACTCCGGCGAGGAACACTGAAGCTTTCTTT. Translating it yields CASTPARNTEAFF.

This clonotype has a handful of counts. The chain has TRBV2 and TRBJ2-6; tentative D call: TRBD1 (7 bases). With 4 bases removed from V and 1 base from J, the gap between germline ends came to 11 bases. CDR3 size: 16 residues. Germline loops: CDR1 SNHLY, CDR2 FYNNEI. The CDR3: CASSGGTVSGANVLTF. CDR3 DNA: TGTGCCAGCAGTGGCGGGACAGTTTCTGGGGCCAACGTCCTGACTTTC.

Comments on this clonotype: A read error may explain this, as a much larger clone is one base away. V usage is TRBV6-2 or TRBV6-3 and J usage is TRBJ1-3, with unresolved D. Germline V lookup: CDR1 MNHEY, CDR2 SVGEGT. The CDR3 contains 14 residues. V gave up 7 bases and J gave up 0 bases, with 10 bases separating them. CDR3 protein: CASTVGVSGNTIYF. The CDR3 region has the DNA TGTGCCAGCACCGTAGGAGTCTCTGGAAACACCATATATTTT.

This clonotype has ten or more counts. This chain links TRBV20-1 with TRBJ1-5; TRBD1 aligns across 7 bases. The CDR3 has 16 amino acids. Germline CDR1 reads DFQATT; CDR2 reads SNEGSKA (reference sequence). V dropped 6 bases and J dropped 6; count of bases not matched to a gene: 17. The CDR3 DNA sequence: TGCAGTGCAACCCCGTGGGCCAGGGGGTTCGGTCAGCCCCAGCATTTT. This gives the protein CSATPWARGFGQPQHF.

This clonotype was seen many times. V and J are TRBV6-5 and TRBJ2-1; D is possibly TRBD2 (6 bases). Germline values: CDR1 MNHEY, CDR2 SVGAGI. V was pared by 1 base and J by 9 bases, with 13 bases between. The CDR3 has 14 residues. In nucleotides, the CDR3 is TGTGCCAGCAGTTACTATCCCGGGCGGGGTGAGCAGTTCTTC. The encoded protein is CASSYYPGRGEQFF.

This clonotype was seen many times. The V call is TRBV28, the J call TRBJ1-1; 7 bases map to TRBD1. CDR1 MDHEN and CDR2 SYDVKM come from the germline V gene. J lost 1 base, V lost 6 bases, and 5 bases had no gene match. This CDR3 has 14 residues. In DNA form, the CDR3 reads TGTGCCAGCAGGAGGACAGGAACGAACACTGAAGCTTTCTTT. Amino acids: CASRRTGTNTEAFF.